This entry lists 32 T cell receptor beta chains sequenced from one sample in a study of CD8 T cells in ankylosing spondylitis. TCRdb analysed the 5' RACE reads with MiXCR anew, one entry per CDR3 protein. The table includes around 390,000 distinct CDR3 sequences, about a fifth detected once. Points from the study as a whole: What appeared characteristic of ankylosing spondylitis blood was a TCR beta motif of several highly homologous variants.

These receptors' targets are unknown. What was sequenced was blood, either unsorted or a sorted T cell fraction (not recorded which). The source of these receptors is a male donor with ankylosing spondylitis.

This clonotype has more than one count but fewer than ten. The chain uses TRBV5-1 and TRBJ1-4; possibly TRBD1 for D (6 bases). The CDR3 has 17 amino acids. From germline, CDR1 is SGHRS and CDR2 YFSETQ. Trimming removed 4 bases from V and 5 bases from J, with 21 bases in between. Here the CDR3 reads CASSPLDGTRINEKLFF. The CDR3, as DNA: TGCGCCAGCAGCCCGCTGGACGGGACAAGAATCAATGAAAAACTGTTTTTT. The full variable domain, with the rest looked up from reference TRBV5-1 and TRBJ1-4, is KAGVTQTPRYLIKTRGQQVTLSCSPISGHRSVSWYQQTPGQGLQFLFEYFSETQRNKGNFPGRFSGRQFSNSRSEMNVSTLELGDSALYLCASSPLDGTRINEKLFFGSGTQLSVL.

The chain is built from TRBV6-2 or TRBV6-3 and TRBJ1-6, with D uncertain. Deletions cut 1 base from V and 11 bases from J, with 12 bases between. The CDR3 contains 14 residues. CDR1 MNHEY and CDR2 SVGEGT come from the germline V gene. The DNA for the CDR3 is TGTGCCAGCAGTTACTTAGCCTCTCCGCCACCCCTCCACTTT. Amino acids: CASSYLASPPPLHF.

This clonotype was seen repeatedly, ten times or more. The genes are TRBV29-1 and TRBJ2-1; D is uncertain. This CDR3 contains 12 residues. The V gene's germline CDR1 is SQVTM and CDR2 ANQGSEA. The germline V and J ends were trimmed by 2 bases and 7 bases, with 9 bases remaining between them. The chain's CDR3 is CSVERRSNEQFF. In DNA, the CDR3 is TGCAGCGTTGAACGGCGAAGTAATGAGCAGTTCTTC.

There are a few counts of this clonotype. The CDR3 loop is CSARVSTGGVYEQYF. The CDR3 region has the DNA TGCAGTGCTAGAGTTTCGACCGGGGGAGTCTACGAGCAGTACTTC. The rearrangement joins TRBV20-1 to TRBJ2-7; maybe TRBD2 (6 bases). V dropped 1 base and J dropped 3 bases, with 16 bases sitting between them. The CDR3 has 15 amino acids. The germline V gene has CDR1 DFQATT and CDR2 SNEGSKA (reference sequence).

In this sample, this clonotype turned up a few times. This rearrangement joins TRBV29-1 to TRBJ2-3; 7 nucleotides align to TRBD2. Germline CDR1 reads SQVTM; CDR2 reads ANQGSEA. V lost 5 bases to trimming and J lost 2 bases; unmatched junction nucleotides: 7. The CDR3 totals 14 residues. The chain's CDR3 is CSVSGTLHTDTQYF. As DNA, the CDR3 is TGCAGCGTTAGCGGGACTCTTCACACAGATACGCAGTATTTT.

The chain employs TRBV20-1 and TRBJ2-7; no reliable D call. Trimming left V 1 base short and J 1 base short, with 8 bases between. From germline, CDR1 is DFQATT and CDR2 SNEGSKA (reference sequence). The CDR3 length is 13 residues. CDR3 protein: CSARGSVSYEQYF. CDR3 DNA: TGCAGTGCTAGAGGTTCCGTTTCCTACGAGCAGTACTTC.

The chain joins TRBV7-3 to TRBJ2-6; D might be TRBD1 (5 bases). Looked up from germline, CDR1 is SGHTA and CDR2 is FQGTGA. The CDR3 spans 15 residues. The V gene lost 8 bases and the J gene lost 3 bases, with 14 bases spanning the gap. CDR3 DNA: TGTGCCAGCGGCCAGGGTTTAGGTGGGGCCAACGTCCTGACTTTC. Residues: CASGQGLGGANVLTF.

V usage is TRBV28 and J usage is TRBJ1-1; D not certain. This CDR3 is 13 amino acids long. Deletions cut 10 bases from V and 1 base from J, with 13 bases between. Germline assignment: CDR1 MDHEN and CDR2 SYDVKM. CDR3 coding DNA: TGTGCCACCTCCCCCCGCAGGAACACTGAAGCTTTCTTT. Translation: CATSPRRNTEAFF. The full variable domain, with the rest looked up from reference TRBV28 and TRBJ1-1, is DVKVTQSSRYLVKRTGEKVFLECVQDMDHENMFWYRQDPGLGLRLIYFSYDVKMKEKGDIPEGYSVSREKKERFSLILESASTNQTSMYLCATSPRRNTEAFFGQGTRLTVV.

In DNA form, the CDR3 reads TGCGCCAGCAGCTTGGGGCTAGCGCGAGACTACGAGCAGTACTTC. Protein product: CASSLGLARDYEQYF. The chain has TRBV5-1 and TRBJ2-7; D might be TRBD2 (6 bases). The germline V gene encodes CDR1 SGHRS and CDR2 YFSETQ. This CDR3 comprises 15 residues. Trimming left V 0 bases short and J 3 bases short, with 13 bases between. The complete variable domain, with remaining parts taken from reference TRBV5-1 and TRBJ2-7, reads KAGVTQTPRYLIKTRGQQVTLSCSPISGHRSVSWYQQTPGQGLQFLFEYFSETQRNKGNFPGRFSGRQFSNSRSEMNVSTLELGDSALYLCASSLGLARDYEQYFGPGTRLTVT.

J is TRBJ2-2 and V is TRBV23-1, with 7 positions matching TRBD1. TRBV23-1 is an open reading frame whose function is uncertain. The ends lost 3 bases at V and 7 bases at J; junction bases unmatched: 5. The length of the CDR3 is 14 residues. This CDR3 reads CASSQYDRVGELFF. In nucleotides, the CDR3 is TGCGCCAGCAGTCAGTACGACAGGGTCGGGGAGCTGTTTTTT.

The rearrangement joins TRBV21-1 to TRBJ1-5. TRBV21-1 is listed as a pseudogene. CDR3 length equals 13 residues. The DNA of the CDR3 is TGTGCCAGCCTCGCCGGAAGCAATCAGCCCCAGCATTTT. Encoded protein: CASLAGSNQPQHF.

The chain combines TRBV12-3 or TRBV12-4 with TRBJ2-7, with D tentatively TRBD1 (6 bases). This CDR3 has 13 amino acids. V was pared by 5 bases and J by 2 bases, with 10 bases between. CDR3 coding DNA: TGTGCCAGCAGTAGACAGGCCCCCTACGAGCAGTACTTC. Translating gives CASSRQAPYEQYF.

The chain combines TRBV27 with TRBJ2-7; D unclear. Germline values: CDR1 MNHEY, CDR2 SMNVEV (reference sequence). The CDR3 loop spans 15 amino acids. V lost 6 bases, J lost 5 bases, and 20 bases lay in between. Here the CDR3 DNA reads TGTGCCAGCAGCTCGATCACTTTGGGGTCCGACGAGCAGTACTTC. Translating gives CASSSITLGSDEQYF.

Here the CDR3 DNA reads TGTGCCACCGGTCCAGGGTACACCGGGGAGCTGTTTTTT. Translated, it gives CATGPGYTGELFF. This chain connects TRBV24-1 to TRBJ2-2; possible D gene TRBD1, 5 bases. The CDR3 has 13 residues. The germline V gene encodes CDR1 KGHDR and CDR2 SFDVKD. V was pared by 9 bases and J by 3 bases, with 10 bases between.

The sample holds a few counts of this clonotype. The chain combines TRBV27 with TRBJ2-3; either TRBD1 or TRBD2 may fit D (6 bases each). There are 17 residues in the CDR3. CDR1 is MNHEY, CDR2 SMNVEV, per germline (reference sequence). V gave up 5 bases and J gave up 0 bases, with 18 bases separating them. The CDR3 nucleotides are TGTGCCAGCAGTACCCATGAGGGGGGAACTAGCACAGATACGCAGTATTTT. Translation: CASSTHEGGTSTDTQYF.

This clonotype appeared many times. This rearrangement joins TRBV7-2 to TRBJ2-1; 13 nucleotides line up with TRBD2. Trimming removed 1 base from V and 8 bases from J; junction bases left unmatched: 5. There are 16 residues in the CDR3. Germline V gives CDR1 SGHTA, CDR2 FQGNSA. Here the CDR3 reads CASSLDGTSGTHEQFF. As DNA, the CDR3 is TGTGCCAGCAGCTTAGACGGGACTAGCGGGACCCATGAGCAGTTCTTC.

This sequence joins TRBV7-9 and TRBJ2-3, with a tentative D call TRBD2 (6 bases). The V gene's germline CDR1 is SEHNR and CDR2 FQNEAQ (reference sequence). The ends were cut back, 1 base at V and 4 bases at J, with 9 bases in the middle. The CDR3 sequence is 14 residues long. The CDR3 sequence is CASSLGDSSDTQYF. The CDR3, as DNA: TGTGCCAGCAGCTTAGGGGACTCCTCAGATACGCAGTATTTT.

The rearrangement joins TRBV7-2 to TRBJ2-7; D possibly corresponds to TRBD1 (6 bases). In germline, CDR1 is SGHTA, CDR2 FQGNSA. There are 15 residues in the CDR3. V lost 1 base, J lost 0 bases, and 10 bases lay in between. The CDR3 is CASSLGIGGSYEQYF. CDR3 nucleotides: TGTGCCAGCAGCTTAGGGATAGGGGGCTCCTACGAGCAGTACTTC.

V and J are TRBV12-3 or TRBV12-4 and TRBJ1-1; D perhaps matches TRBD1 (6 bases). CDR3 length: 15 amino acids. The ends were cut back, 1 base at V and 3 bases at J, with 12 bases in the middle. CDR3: CASSLGVGGHTEAFF. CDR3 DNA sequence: TGTGCCAGCAGTTTAGGGGTCGGGGGCCACACTGAAGCTTTCTTT.

In nucleotides, the CDR3 is TGCGCCAGCAGCGCTATTGCCGGGACCGAGCAGTACTTC. Protein sequence: CASSAIAGTEQYF. V and J are TRBV5-1 and TRBJ2-7; D may be TRBD1 or TRBD2 (5 bases each). This CDR3 is built from 13 residues. Germline lookup yields CDR1 SGHRS and CDR2 YFSETQ. V was pared by 4 bases and J by 6 bases, with 14 bases between.

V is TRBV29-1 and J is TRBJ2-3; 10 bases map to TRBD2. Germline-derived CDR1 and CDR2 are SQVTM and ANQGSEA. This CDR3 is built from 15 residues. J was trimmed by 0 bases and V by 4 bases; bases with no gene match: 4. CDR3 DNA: TGCAGCGTTGGACTAGCGGGTACTAGCACAGATACGCAGTATTTT. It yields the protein CSVGLAGTSTDTQYF.

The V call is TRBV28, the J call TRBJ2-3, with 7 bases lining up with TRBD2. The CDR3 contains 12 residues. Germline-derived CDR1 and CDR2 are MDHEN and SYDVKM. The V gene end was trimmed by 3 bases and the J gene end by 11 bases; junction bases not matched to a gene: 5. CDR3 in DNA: TGTGCCAGCAGTTTTCGCGGGGGACTGCAGTATTTT. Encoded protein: CASSFRGGLQYF.

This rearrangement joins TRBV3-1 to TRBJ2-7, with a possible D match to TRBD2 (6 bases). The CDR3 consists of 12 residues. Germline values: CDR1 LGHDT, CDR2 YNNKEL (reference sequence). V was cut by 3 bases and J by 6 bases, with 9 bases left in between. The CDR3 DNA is TGTGCCAGCAGCCACCTAGCGTCCGAGCAGTACTTC. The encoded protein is CASSHLASEQYF.

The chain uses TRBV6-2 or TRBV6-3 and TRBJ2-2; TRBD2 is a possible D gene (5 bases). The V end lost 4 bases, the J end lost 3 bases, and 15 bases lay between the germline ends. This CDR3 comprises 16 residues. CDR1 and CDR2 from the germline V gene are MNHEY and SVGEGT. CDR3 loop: CASSFGELVYTGELFF. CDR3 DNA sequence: TGTGCCAGCAGTTTTGGGGAGTTGGTGTACACCGGGGAGCTGTTTTTT.

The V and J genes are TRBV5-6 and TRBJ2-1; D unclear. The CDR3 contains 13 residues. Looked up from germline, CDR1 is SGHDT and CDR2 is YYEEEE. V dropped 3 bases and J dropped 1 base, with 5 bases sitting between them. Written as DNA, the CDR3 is TGTGCCAGCAGCTACTGGTCCTACAATGAGCAGTTCTTC. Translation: CASSYWSYNEQFF.

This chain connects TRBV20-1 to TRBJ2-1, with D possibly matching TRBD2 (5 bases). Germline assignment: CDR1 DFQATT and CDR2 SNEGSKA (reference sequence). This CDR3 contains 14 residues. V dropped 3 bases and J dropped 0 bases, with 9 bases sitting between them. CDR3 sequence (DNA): TGCAGTGCTAGTGAGCGGACCTCCTACAATGAGCAGTTCTTC. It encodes CSASERTSYNEQFF.

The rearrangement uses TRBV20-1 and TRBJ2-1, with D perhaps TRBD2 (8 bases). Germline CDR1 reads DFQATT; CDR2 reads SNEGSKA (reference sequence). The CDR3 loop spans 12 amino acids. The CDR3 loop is CTVAGQYNEQFF. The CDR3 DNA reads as TGCACCGTAGCGGGACAGTACAATGAGCAGTTCTTC.

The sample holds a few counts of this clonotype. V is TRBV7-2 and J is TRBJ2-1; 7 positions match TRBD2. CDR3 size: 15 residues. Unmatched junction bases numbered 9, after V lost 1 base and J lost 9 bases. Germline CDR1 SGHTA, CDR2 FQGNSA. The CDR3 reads CASSLVGRTSTEQFF. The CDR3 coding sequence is TGTGCCAGCAGCTTAGTCGGGAGGACCTCCACTGAGCAGTTCTTC.

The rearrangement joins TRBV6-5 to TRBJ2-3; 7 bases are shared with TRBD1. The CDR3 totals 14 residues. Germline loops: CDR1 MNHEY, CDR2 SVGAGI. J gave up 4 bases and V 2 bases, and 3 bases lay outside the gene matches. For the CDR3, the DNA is TGTGCCAGCAGTTACGCCCAGGGGGCAGATACGCAGTATTTT. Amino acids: CASSYAQGADTQYF.

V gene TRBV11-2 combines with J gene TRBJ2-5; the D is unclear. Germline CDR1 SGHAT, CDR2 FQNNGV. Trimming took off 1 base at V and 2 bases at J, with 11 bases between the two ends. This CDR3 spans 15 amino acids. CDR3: CASSLGGEVQETQYF. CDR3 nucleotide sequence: TGTGCCAGCAGCTTAGGTGGAGAAGTGCAAGAGACCCAGTACTTC.

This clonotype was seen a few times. The CDR3 here is CSVEDLGPDTQYF. The CDR3 DNA reads TGCAGCGTTGAAGATCTTGGGCCAGATACGCAGTATTTT. The chain couples TRBV29-1 to TRBJ2-3; D ambiguous. Trimming removed 0 bases at V and 4 bases at J, with 8 bases between. In germline, CDR1 is SQVTM, CDR2 ANQGSEA. This CDR3 contains 13 residues.

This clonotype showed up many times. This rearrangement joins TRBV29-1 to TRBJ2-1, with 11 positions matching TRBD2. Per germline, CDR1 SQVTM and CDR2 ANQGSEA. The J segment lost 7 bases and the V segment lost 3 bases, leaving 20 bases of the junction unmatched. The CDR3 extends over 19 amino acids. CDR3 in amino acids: CSVESWAARIRLAGNEQFF. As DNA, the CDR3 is TGCAGCGTTGAGAGCTGGGCCGCGAGAATCCGACTAGCGGGGAATGAGCAGTTCTTC.